The 21 T cell receptor beta chains below were found in one sample sequenced in a study of shared clonotypes between healthy human individuals. Method: immunoSEQ multiplex PCR; TCRdb's copy keeps in-frame clones and lacks some. The top ten hold 9.5% to 15% of the sample, which has around 500,000 clones, roughly 80% seen once. The sample was PBMCs. Receptors originate from a woman aged 35 to 49 in good health. Some clones in this sample may be carry-over from other donors' samples.

This clone was detected only once. This chain connects TRBV4-3 to TRBJ2-1; D is unclear. Germline CDR1 is LGHNA and CDR2 is YSLEER. This CDR3 is built from 10 residues. V lost 4 bases to trimming and J lost 8 bases, with 3 bases between them. Here the CDR3 reads CASSPHEQFF. The CDR3 bases are TGCGCCAGCAGCCCCCATGAGCAGTTCTTC.

V is TRBV13 and J is TRBJ2-7; the D is unclear. The CDR3 covers 15 residues. Germline CDR1 and CDR2: PRHDT and FYEKMQ (reference sequence). The V end was cut by 2 bases, the J end by 3 bases, with 14 bases between. CDR3 sequence reads: CASSLWRARDYEQYF. CDR3 nucleotide sequence: TGTGCCAGCAGCTTATGGCGCGCCCGCGACTACGAGCAGTACTTC. Variable domain in full (rest from reference TRBV13 and TRBJ2-7): AAGVIQSPRHLIKEKRETATLKCYPIPRHDTVYWYQQGPGQDPQFLISFYEKMQSDKGSIPDRFSAQQFSDYHSELNMSSLELGDSALYFCASSLWRARDYEQYFGPGTRLTVT.

In its sample, this clone was seen many times. The CDR3 here is CASSPDRGGGQFF. The CDR3 nucleotides are TGTGCCAGCAGCCCTGATAGGGGGGGAGGGCAGTTCTTC. J is TRBJ2-1 and V is TRBV11-2, with D perhaps TRBD2 (7 bases). Germline lookup yields CDR1 SGHAT and CDR2 FQNNGV. The ends were cut back, 5 bases at V and 12 bases at J, with 17 bases in the middle. The CDR3 spans 13 residues. The whole variable domain, filled in from reference TRBV11-2 and TRBJ2-1, reads EAGVAQSPRYKIIEKRQSVAFWCNPISGHATLYWYQQILGQGPKLLIQFQNNGVVDDSQLPKDRFSAERLKGVDSTLKIQPAKLEDSAVYLCASSPDRGGGQFFGPGTRLTVL.

This chain connects TRBV7-2 to TRBJ2-7; TRBD1 or TRBD2 may be the D gene (5 bases each). This CDR3 has 14 residues. The germline V gene has CDR1 SGHTA and CDR2 FQGNSA. The ends were cut back, 5 bases at V and 2 bases at J, with 13 bases in the middle. The CDR3 sequence is CASSTRDGPYEQYF. CDR3 nucleotide sequence: TGTGCCAGCAGCACTCGGGACGGACCCTACGAGCAGTACTTC.

The chain combines TRBV27 with TRBJ2-7; 8 bases are shared with TRBD2. J gave up 5 bases and V 2 bases, and 17 bases lay outside the gene matches. The CDR3 length is 18 residues. CDR1 and CDR2 (germline): MNHEY, SMNVEV (reference sequence). Here the CDR3 reads CASSLIPRSSGRTHEQYF. For the CDR3, the DNA is TGTGCCAGCAGTTTAATCCCCCGGAGCAGCGGGAGAACCCACGAGCAGTACTTC.

The CDR3 region has the DNA TGTGCCAGCACCTGGCGGGCTCCCAGCTCCTACAATGAGCAGTTCTTC. It codes for CASTWRAPSSYNEQFF. This chain uses TRBV5-4 with TRBJ2-1, with D maybe TRBD2 (5 bases). Trimming took 6 bases from V and 0 from J, leaving 16 bases between them. Germline CDR1 and CDR2: SGHNT and YYREEE (reference sequence). The CDR3 loop spans 16 amino acids.

The J gene is TRBJ1-1, the V gene TRBV15; D call uncertain. Trimming shortened V by 3 bases and J by 4 bases, and 6 bases separated the two germline ends. The CDR3 is 12 amino acids. Looked up from germline, CDR1 is LNHNV and CDR2 is YYDKDF (reference sequence). CDR3 in amino acids: CATSRVVTEAFF. CDR3 in DNA: TGTGCCACCAGCAGGGTGGTCACTGAAGCTTTCTTT.

This clone has only one observation. The rearrangement joins TRBV28 to TRBJ2-5; 9 bases fit TRBD1. The CDR3 is made up of 19 amino acids. With 3 bases clipped from V and 0 bases from J, the junction kept 14 bases outside the gene matches. Per germline, CDR1 MDHEN and CDR2 SYDVKM. The CDR3 coding sequence is TGTGCCAGCAGTTTGGGGCTGGCCGGGACAGGGACGTACCAAGAGACCCAGTACTTC. This codes for CASSLGLAGTGTYQETQYF.

The chain combines TRBV19 with TRBJ1-3; 7 bases are a match to TRBD1. V was clipped by 8 bases and J by 4 bases; unmatched bases: 11. CDR1 LNHDA and CDR2 SQIVND come from the germline V gene (reference sequence). CDR3 length: 15 residues. The CDR3 DNA reads as TGTGCCAGTGCGGAAAGGGACAGATCGGGAAACACCATATATTTT. It encodes CASAERDRSGNTIYF.

This chain links TRBV7-2 with TRBJ2-1, with unresolved D. Germline-derived CDR1 and CDR2 are SGHTA and FQGNSA. The CDR3 loop spans 15 amino acids. V was clipped by 6 bases and J by 2 bases, with 14 bases between them. In DNA, the CDR3 is TGTGCCAGCAGTACCGGCCCAGCGACCTACAATGAGCAGTTCTTC. Translated: CASSTGPATYNEQFF.

The rearrangement links TRBV28 to TRBJ1-5, with D unclear. Germline V gives CDR1 MDHEN, CDR2 SYDVKM. V was cut by 6 bases and J by 5 bases, with 11 bases left in between. This CDR3 has 13 amino acids. The CDR3 DNA reads as TGTGCCAGCAGCCGTAGGGTGGATCAGCCCCAGCATTTT. This sequence encodes CASSRRVDQPQHF.

This clone was detected only a few times. The V gene is TRBV2, the J gene TRBJ2-6, with no clear D. V lost 8 bases and J lost 0, with 5 bases in between. Germline loops: CDR1 SNHLY, CDR2 FYNNEI. This CDR3 contains 13 residues. The CDR3 is CASFYSGANVLTF. DNA for the CDR3: TGTGCCAGCTTTTACTCTGGGGCCAACGTCCTGACTTTC.

On this clone: A far larger clone is one base from this, pointing to a likely read error. The identical CDR3 is also encoded by other nucleotide sequences in the sample. The V and J genes are TRBV5-3 and TRBJ1-2; D gene ambiguous. TRBV5-3 is an ORF, and what it does is uncertain. V was clipped by 4 bases and J by 4 bases, with 11 bases between them. The CDR3 has 13 amino acids. CDR3 protein: CARSLPGLYGYTF. DNA of the CDR3: TGTGCCAGAAGCCTGCCAGGACTCTATGGCTACACCTTC.

The chain carries TRBV18 and TRBJ2-7; D possibly corresponds to TRBD2 (6 bases). This CDR3 has 15 residues. Germline V gives CDR1 KGHSH, CDR2 LQKENI. V lost 5 bases, J lost 2 bases, and 16 bases lay in between. The DNA for the CDR3 is TGTGCCAGCTCAACCCCCCGGGAGCCCGCCTACGAGCAGTACTTC. This encodes CASSTPREPAYEQYF.

The chain joins TRBV15 to TRBJ2-1; D possibly corresponds to TRBD2 (6 bases). Germline V lookup: CDR1 LNHNV, CDR2 YYDKDF (reference sequence). The CDR3 sequence is 15 residues long. Trimming stripped 0 bases from V and 9 bases from J, with 15 bases between. Here the CDR3 DNA reads TGTGCCACCAGCAGAGACCTGAACGCGGGACCTGAGCAGTTCTTC. Encoded protein: CATSRDLNAGPEQFF.

The chain employs TRBV9 and TRBJ2-7; 7 bases line up with TRBD2. Trimming removed 2 bases from V and 4 bases from J; junction bases left unmatched: 12. Per germline, CDR1 SGDLS and CDR2 YYNGEE. The CDR3 totals 16 residues. The CDR3 sequence: CASSVSLSGTLYEQYF. The CDR3 DNA reads as TGTGCCAGCAGCGTTTCCCTGAGCGGGACCCTATACGAGCAGTACTTC.

V is TRBV6-6 and J is TRBJ1-5; 7 bases line up with TRBD1. J lost 5 bases, V lost 7 bases, and 11 bases had no gene match. CDR1 is MNHNY, CDR2 SVGAGI, per germline (reference sequence). The CDR3 has 15 residues. For the CDR3, the DNA is TGTGCCAGCACACCGTACGACAGGGAGGATCAGCCCCAGCATTTT. Translation gives CASTPYDREDQPQHF.

With respect to this clone: Other DNA variants within this sample encode the same CDR3. The J gene is TRBJ2-5, the V gene TRBV14, with 8 bases aligning to TRBD2. The J call may not be correct, given that the DNA end is closer to TRBJ2-7. The germline V gene encodes CDR1 SGHDN and CDR2 FVKESK. The CDR3 runs to 15 residues. As DNA, the CDR3 is TGTGCCAGCAGCCGGACTAGCATTCGTCTCTACGAGCAGTACTTC. Translation gives CASSRTSIRLYEQYF.

The chain uses TRBV28 and TRBJ2-7, with D tentatively TRBD1 (6 bases). Looked up from germline, CDR1 is MDHEN and CDR2 is SYDVKM. The CDR3 is made up of 13 amino acids. V shed 5 bases and J shed 3 bases, with 11 bases lying between them. The CDR3 protein is CASSPGTIYEQYF. The DNA for the CDR3 is TGTGCCAGCAGTCCGGGGACAATCTACGAGCAGTACTTC. Together with reference TRBV28 and TRBJ2-7, the CDR3 gives the full variable domain: DVKVTQSSRYLVKRTGEKVFLECVQDMDHENMFWYRQDPGLGLRLIYFSYDVKMKEKGDIPEGYSVSREKKERFSLILESASTNQTSMYLCASSPGTIYEQYFGPGTRLTVT.

This clone was detected once. Other DNA sequences of this sample code for an identical CDR3. The chain's CDR3 is CASSLEGGAYEQYF. Here the CDR3 DNA reads TGCGCCAGCAGCTTGGAGGGAGGGGCCTACGAGCAGTACTTC. This chain connects TRBV5-1 to TRBJ2-7, with TRBD2 identical over 7 bases. Germline V gene data show CDR1 as SGHRS and CDR2 as YFSETQ. J lost 2 bases, V lost 0 bases, and 2 bases had no gene match. CDR3 size: 14 residues.

The rearrangement uses TRBV18 and TRBJ1-1; D not certain. Germline V gives CDR1 KGHSH, CDR2 LQKENI. The CDR3 loop spans 13 amino acids. The V gene lost 3 bases and the J gene lost 6 bases, with 11 bases spanning the gap. DNA of the CDR3: TGTGCCAGCTCACCGAGTAGTTTCTCTGAAGCTTTCTTT. Amino acids: CASSPSSFSEAFF.